Listed here are 31 T cell receptor beta chains from one sample, sequenced in a study of OX40 agonist ivuxolimab in advanced cancers. Libraries were made using the immunoSEQ multiplex PCR assay. TCRdb stores this immuneACCESS table with in-frame sequences only. Part of the clones is absent; in the studies checked, under half of the shortfall reflects unresolved V genes, and no reason is known for the rest. In all, the sample holds roughly 24,000 clones, and about four fifths of those were seen once. The ten largest clones add up to about a quarter of the sample. The source was CD4+ or CD8+ T cells sorted from blood, collected in a trial of the OX40 agonist ivuxolimab. These receptors were taken from an adult with an advanced solid tumor such as melanoma, head and neck, liver or kidney cancer.

A single count supports this clone. The CDR3 region has the DNA TGTGCCAGCAGCCCAGGGACAGGTCTTGAAGCTTTCTTT. The encoded protein is CASSPGTGLEAFF. V gene TRBV9 combines with J gene TRBJ1-1, with TRBD1 matching over 8 bases. The V gene end was trimmed by 4 bases and the J gene end by 7 bases; junction bases not matched to a gene: 6. Germline CDR1 reads SGDLS; CDR2 reads YYNGEE. The CDR3 sequence is 13 residues long.

The J gene is TRBJ2-1, the V gene TRBV27, with 10 bases identical to TRBD2. V lost 7 bases and J lost 6; bases outside the gene matches: 12. The CDR3 totals 16 residues. Germline CDR1 MNHEY, CDR2 SMNVEV (reference sequence). The CDR3: CASTSLLAGKVNEQFF. CDR3 sequence (DNA): TGTGCCAGCACCAGTCTACTAGCGGGAAAGGTCAATGAGCAGTTCTTC.

The rearrangement uses TRBV9 and TRBJ1-4; 7 positions agree with TRBD1. Germline V gene sequence: CDR1 SGDLS, CDR2 YYNGEE. The CDR3 runs to 14 residues. With 4 bases clipped from V and 7 bases from J, the junction kept 7 bases outside the gene matches. The DNA of the CDR3 is TGTGCCAGCAGCTCAACAGGGGCCGGTGAAAAACTGTTTTTT. This encodes CASSSTGAGEKLFF. The variable domain in full, completed from reference TRBV9 and TRBJ1-4, reads DSGVTQTPKHLITATGQRVTLRCSPRSGDLSVYWYQQSLDQGLQFLIQYYNGEERAKGNILERFSAQQFPDLHSELNLSSLELGDSALYFCASSSTGAGEKLFFGSGTQLSVL.

This sequence joins TRBV27 and TRBJ2-2, with 11 bases matching TRBD1. V was pared by 5 bases and J by 6 bases, with 14 bases of the junction left unmatched. The germline gives CDR1 MNHEY, CDR2 SMNVEV (reference sequence). The CDR3 contains 18 residues. The CDR3 is CASSPMLSGTGGSGELFF. The CDR3 coding sequence is TGTGCCAGCAGTCCCATGCTCTCAGGGACAGGGGGTTCCGGGGAGCTGTTTTTT.

This clone appeared once. The chain links TRBV28 to TRBJ1-5; no clear D. The CDR3 totals 14 residues. Germline V gives CDR1 MDHEN, CDR2 SYDVKM. V lost 3 bases and J lost 1, with 7 bases in between. The CDR3 nucleotides are TGTGCCAGCAGTTTTCCCGGGAGCAATCAGCCCCAGCATTTT. Protein: CASSFPGSNQPQHF.

J is TRBJ2-2 and V is TRBV19, with D uncertain. The V end was cut by 0 bases, the J end by 8 bases, with 1 base between. CDR1 and CDR2 (germline): LNHDA, SQIVND (reference sequence). This CDR3 has 11 residues. The CDR3: CASSIDGELFF. The CDR3, as DNA: TGTGCCAGTAGTATAGATGGGGAGCTGTTTTTT.

In its sample, this clone was seen once. V gene TRBV29-1 combines with J gene TRBJ2-1; D assignment may be TRBD1 or TRBD2 (5 bases each). This CDR3 region has 12 residues. Germline CDR1 SQVTM, CDR2 ANQGSEA. The germline V and J ends were trimmed by 4 bases and 3 bases, with 7 bases remaining between them. The CDR3, as DNA: TGCAGCGTTGGGGACGGCTACAATGAGCAGTTCTTC. Protein: CSVGDGYNEQFF.

V usage is TRBV28 and J usage is TRBJ2-2; D possibly uses TRBD1 or TRBD2 (5 bases each). Germline lookup yields CDR1 MDHEN and CDR2 SYDVKM. V dropped 5 bases and J dropped 6 bases, with 22 bases sitting between them. This CDR3 contains 17 residues. The CDR3 region has the DNA TGTGCCAGCAGTGGGACCTTGGGGGTCTCCGGGCCCGGGGAGCTGTTTTTT. Encoded protein: CASSGTLGVSGPGELFF. Looking up the rest from reference TRBV28 and TRBJ2-2 gives the full variable domain: DVKVTQSSRYLVKRTGEKVFLECVQDMDHENMFWYRQDPGLGLRLIYFSYDVKMKEKGDIPEGYSVSREKKERFSLILESASTNQTSMYLCASSGTLGVSGPGELFFGEGSRLTVL.

CDR3 sequence: CASSVGTAEGEQYF. CDR3 bases: TGTGCCAGCAGCGTAGGGACGGCTGAGGGCGAGCAGTACTTC. This chain joins TRBV9 and TRBJ2-7, with D tentatively TRBD2 (5 bases). Deletions cut 0 bases from V and 6 bases from J, with 13 bases between. The CDR3 covers 14 residues. Per the germline V gene, CDR1 is SGDLS and CDR2 is YYNGEE.

This rearrangement joins TRBV4-1 to TRBJ2-7; D not resolved. The CDR3 runs 15 residues. Germline V lookup: CDR1 MGHRA, CDR2 YSYEKL. Trimming removed 1 base from V and 2 bases from J, with 12 bases in between. CDR3 nucleotide sequence: TGCGCCAGCAGCCAAGTGGGCGGAAACCCCTACGAGCAGTACTTC. Amino acids: CASSQVGGNPYEQYF.

This chain joins TRBV29-1 and TRBJ2-1; 10 bases agree with TRBD2. Looked up from germline, CDR1 is SQVTM and CDR2 is ANQGSEA. The CDR3 is 15 residues long. The ends lost 2 bases at V and 6 bases at J; junction bases unmatched: 7. CDR3 nucleotides: TGCAGCGTTGAAAAGTTTAGCGGGGGGTTCAATGAGCAGTTCTTC. The encoded protein is CSVEKFSGGFNEQFF.

This clone was detected only once. V is TRBV6-1 and J is TRBJ2-4; TRBD1 aligns across 7 bases. CDR1 and CDR2 (germline): MNHNS, SASEGT. V shed 5 bases, J shed 8 bases, and the junction held 9 bases outside the gene matches. The CDR3 consists of 14 residues. Here the CDR3 reads CASSYRQGRDIQYF. CDR3 in DNA: TGTGCCAGCAGTTATAGACAGGGTAGGGACATTCAGTACTTC.

The chain uses TRBV7-9 and TRBJ2-1; D call uncertain. V was cut by 2 bases and J by 10 bases, with 9 bases left in between. This CDR3 spans 12 amino acids. CDR1 SEHNR and CDR2 FQNEAQ come from the germline V gene (reference sequence). CDR3: CASSLFLGEQFF. In DNA, the CDR3 is TGTGCCAGCAGCTTATTCTTGGGGGAGCAGTTCTTC.

The V and J genes are TRBV6-4 and TRBJ2-1; the match to TRBD2 covers 9 bases. This CDR3 spans 14 amino acids. Germline-derived CDR1 and CDR2 are MRHNA and SNTAGT. V gave up 5 bases and J gave up 7 bases; unmatched junction bases: 6. The CDR3 nucleotides are TGTGCCAGCAGTTTAGCGGGAGAGGGGAATGAGCAGTTCTTC. Encoded protein: CASSLAGEGNEQFF.

CDR3 region: CASSYAGTSNTGELFF. DNA of the CDR3: TGTGCCAGCAGTTACGCCGGGACTTCGAACACCGGGGAGCTGTTTTTT. The rearrangement links TRBV6-4 to TRBJ2-2; TRBD2 might be the D (6 bases). This CDR3 region has 16 residues. Between the trimmed V and J ends, which lost 5 bases and 0 bases, there was a span of 13 bases. Per the germline V gene, CDR1 is MRHNA and CDR2 is SNTAGT.

J is TRBJ2-7 and V is TRBV5-1; 9 nucleotides match TRBD1. The germline CDR1 and CDR2 sequences are SGHRS and YFSETQ. The CDR3 contains 16 residues. The J segment lost 3 bases and the V segment lost 5 bases, leaving 12 bases of the junction unmatched. This CDR3 reads CASRSSGTGPYYEQYF. For the CDR3, the DNA is TGCGCCAGCAGGTCCTCGGGGACAGGGCCATACTACGAGCAGTACTTC.

The chain recombines TRBV27 with TRBJ2-1, with D unclear. V was clipped by 3 bases and J by 0 bases, with 12 bases between them. The CDR3 has 16 amino acids. In germline, CDR1 is MNHEY, CDR2 SMNVEV (reference sequence). The CDR3 DNA reads TGTGCCAGCAGTTTTGGGCGGCCGAGCTCCTACAATGAGCAGTTCTTC. This gives the protein CASSFGRPSSYNEQFF.

The chain combines TRBV5-1 with TRBJ2-5; D tentatively fits TRBD1 or TRBD2 (5 bases each). V was trimmed by 7 bases and J by 4 bases, leaving 14 bases between them. The CDR3 is 13 residues long. Germline loops: CDR1 SGHRS, CDR2 YFSETQ. The CDR3, as DNA: TGCGCCAGCTCCCCGGGGCAGGGAGAGACCCAGTACTTC. Amino acid sequence: CASSPGQGETQYF.

This clone was found a few times. The gene calls are TRBV4-1 and TRBJ1-2; D is uncertain. The CDR3 loop spans 15 amino acids. V was cut by 1 base and J by 8 bases, with 17 bases left in between. Germline CDR1 reads MGHRA; CDR2 reads YSYEKL. The CDR3 sequence is CASSQVSGTPLGYTF. CDR3 sequence (DNA): TGCGCCAGCAGCCAAGTAAGCGGAACTCCTTTAGGCTACACCTTC.

This clone was observed a handful of times. The chain couples TRBV5-6 to TRBJ2-1; the D gene is possibly TRBD2 (5 bases). The germline V and J ends were trimmed by 4 bases and 1 base, with 15 bases remaining between them. Germline V gene sequence: CDR1 SGHDT, CDR2 YYEEEE. The CDR3 is 16 residues long. The CDR3: CASSPTRTSSYNEQFF. The CDR3 DNA follows: TGTGCCAGCAGCCCCACTAGGACGTCGTCCTACAATGAGCAGTTCTTC.

With regard to this clone: A single base is all that separates this from a far larger clone, so a read error is likely. This chain joins TRBV12-2 and TRBJ1-1. TRBV12-2 is given as a pseudogene. The length of the CDR3 is 13 residues. The CDR3 nucleotides read TGTGCCAGCAGCTTAGCGCTCAGCCCCGCAGCTTTCTTT. Its translation: CASSLALSPAAFF.

The chain has TRBV4-1 and TRBJ1-1, with unresolved D. Germline V gives CDR1 MGHRA, CDR2 YSYEKL. V shed 8 bases and J shed 2 bases, with 9 bases lying between them. The CDR3 is 12 residues long. CDR3 sequence reads: CASQVTNTEAFF. Written as DNA, the CDR3 is TGCGCCAGCCAGGTTACTAACACTGAAGCTTTCTTT.

The genes are TRBV15 and TRBJ1-5; D remains unclear. V lost 3 bases and J 3 bases, leaving 6 bases between the germline ends. The CDR3 length is 13 residues. Looked up from germline, CDR1 is LNHNV and CDR2 is YYDKDF (reference sequence). The CDR3 nucleotides read TGTGCCACCAGCAGGGGCTACAATCAGCCCCAGCATTTT. It encodes CATSRGYNQPQHF.

Only a few counts were recorded for this clone. The chain links TRBV5-1 to TRBJ2-5; D is possibly TRBD1 or TRBD2 (5 bases each). CDR1 and CDR2 from the germline V gene are SGHRS and YFSETQ. V lost 2 bases to trimming and J lost 5 bases, with 13 bases between them. The CDR3 spans 14 residues. CDR3 region: CASSFGPGTETQYF. The CDR3 DNA reads TGCGCCAGCAGCTTCGGTCCAGGGACGGAGACCCAGTACTTC.

This sequence joins TRBV2 and TRBJ1-1; D ambiguous. Germline V gene lookup returns CDR1 SNHLY and CDR2 FYNNEI. CDR3 length: 11 residues. The ends were cut back, 7 bases at V and 11 bases at J, with 14 bases in the middle. The CDR3 DNA reads TGTGCCAGCATTAACGGGGAAAAGGCTTTCTTT. Translating gives CASINGEKAFF.

The rearrangement uses TRBV6-4 and TRBJ2-1; 7 bases agree with TRBD2. The CDR3 contains 15 residues. CDR1 is MRHNA and CDR2 is SNTAGT in the germline V gene. After removal of 2 bases from V and 5 bases from J, the junction contained 6 bases not matched to a gene. The DNA of the CDR3 is TGTGCCAGCAGTGACGAGGAGCGGGGCGACAATGAGCAGTTCTTC. Amino acid sequence: CASSDEERGDNEQFF.

The chain employs TRBV2 and TRBJ2-3; 8 nucleotides match TRBD1. Germline loops: CDR1 SNHLY, CDR2 FYNNEI. CDR3 size: 14 residues. The V and J ends lost 7 bases and 3 bases, in that order; junction bases with no gene match: 6. This chain's CDR3 is CASNFDRGTDTQYF. CDR3 DNA sequence: TGTGCCAGCAACTTCGACAGGGGTACAGATACGCAGTATTTT.

This clone occurred once. The rearrangement joins TRBV28 to TRBJ1-4; D not resolved. In germline, CDR1 is MDHEN, CDR2 SYDVKM. Deletions cut 6 bases from V and 2 bases from J, with 13 bases between. The CDR3 consists of 15 residues. This CDR3 is CASSSFNETNEKLFF. The DNA of the CDR3 is TGTGCCAGCAGCTCGTTTAACGAGACTAATGAAAAACTGTTTTTT.

This chain joins TRBV9 and TRBJ1-4; no definite D call. The V and J ends lost 3 bases and 0 bases respectively, with 6 bases between them. The CDR3 is made up of 14 amino acids. The germline V gene encodes CDR1 SGDLS and CDR2 YYNGEE. Here the CDR3 reads CASSDTSTNEKLFF. CDR3 bases: TGTGCCAGCAGCGACACCTCAACTAATGAAAAACTGTTTTTT.

The chain couples TRBV27 to TRBJ2-1; TRBD2 matches 9 bases. The CDR3 sequence is 14 residues long. The trim removed 6 bases at V and 1 base at J, leaving 1 base unmatched. Germline CDR1 reads MNHEY; CDR2 reads SMNVEV (reference sequence). The CDR3 DNA reads as TGTGCCAGCAGGACTAGCGGTTCCTACAATGAGCAGTTCTTC. It encodes CASRTSGSYNEQFF.

The J gene is TRBJ2-2, the V gene TRBV9; no definite D call. The CDR3 is 13 amino acids. Germline lookup yields CDR1 SGDLS and CDR2 YYNGEE. The V gene lost 0 bases and the J gene lost 5 bases, with 5 bases spanning the gap. CDR3: CASSVVFTGELFF. The CDR3 DNA sequence: TGTGCCAGCAGCGTAGTCTTTACCGGGGAGCTGTTTTTT.